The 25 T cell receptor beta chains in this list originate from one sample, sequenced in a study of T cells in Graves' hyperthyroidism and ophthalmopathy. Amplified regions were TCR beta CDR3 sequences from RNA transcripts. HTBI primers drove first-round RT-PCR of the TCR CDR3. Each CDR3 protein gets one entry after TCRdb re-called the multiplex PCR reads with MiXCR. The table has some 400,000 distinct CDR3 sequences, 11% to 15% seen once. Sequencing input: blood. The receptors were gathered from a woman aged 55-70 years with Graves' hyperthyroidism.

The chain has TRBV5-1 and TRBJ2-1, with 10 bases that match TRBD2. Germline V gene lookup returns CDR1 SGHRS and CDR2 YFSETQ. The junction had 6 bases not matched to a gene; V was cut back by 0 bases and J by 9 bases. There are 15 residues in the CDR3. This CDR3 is CASSLGLAGVAEQFF. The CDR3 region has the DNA TGCGCCAGCAGCTTGGGTCTAGCGGGAGTGGCTGAGCAGTTCTTC.

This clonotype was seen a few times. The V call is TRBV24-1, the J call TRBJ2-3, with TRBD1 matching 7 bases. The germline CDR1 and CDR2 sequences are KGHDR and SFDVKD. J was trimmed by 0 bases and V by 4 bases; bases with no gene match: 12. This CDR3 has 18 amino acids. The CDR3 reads CATSDPEGQSPSTDTQYF. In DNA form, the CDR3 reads TGTGCCACCAGTGACCCCGAGGGACAGAGTCCTAGCACAGATACGCAGTATTTT.

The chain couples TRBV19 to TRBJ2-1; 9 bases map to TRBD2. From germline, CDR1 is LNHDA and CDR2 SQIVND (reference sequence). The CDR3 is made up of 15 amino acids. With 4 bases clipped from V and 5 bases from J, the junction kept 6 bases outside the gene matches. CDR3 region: CASSTGTSHHNEQFF. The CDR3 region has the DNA TGTGCCAGTAGTACCGGGACTAGCCACCACAATGAGCAGTTCTTC.

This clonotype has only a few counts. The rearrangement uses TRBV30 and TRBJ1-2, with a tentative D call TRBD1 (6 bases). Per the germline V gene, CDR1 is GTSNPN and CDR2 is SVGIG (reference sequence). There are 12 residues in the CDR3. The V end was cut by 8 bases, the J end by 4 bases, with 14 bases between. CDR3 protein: CALQQGRYGYTF. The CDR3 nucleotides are TGTGCCCTCCAACAGGGTCGCTATGGCTACACCTTC.

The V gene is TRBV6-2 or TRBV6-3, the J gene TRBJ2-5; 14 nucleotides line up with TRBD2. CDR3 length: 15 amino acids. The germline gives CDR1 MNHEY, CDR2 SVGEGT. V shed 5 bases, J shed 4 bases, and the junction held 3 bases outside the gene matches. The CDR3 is CASSKGLAGAETQYF. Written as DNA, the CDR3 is TGTGCCAGCAGTAAGGGACTAGCGGGAGCAGAGACCCAGTACTTC.

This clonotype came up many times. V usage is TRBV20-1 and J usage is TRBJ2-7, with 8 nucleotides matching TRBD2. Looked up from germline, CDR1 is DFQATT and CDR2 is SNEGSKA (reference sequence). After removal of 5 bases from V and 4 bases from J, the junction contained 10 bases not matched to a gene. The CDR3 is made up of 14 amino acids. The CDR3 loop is CSALTSGPRYEQYF. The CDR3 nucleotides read TGCAGTGCTTTAACTAGCGGCCCCCGGTACGAGCAGTACTTC.

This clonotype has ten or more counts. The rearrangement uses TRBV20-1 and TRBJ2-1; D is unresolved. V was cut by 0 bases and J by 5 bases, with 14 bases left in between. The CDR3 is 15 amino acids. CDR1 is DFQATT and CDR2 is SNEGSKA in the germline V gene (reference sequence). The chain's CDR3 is CSARESRMEHNEQFF. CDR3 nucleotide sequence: TGCAGTGCTAGAGAATCCCGCATGGAACACAATGAGCAGTTCTTC.

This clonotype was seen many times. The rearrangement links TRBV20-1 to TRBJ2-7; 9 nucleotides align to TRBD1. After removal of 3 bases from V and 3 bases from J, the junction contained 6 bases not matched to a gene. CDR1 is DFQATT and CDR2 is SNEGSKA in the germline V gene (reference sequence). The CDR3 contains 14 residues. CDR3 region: CSARETGGIYEQYF. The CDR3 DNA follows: TGCAGTGCTAGGGAGACAGGGGGTATCTACGAGCAGTACTTC.

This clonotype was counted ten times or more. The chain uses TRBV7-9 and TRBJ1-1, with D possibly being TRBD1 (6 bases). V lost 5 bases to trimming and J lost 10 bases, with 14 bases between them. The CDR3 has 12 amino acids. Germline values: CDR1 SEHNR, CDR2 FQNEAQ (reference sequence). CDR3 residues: CASSQGGGLAFF. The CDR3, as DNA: TGTGCCAGCAGCCAAGGCGGGGGCTTAGCTTTCTTT. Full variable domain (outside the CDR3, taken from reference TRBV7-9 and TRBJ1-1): DTGVSQNPRHKITKRGQNVTFRCDPISEHNRLYWYRQTLGQGPEFLTYFQNEAQLEKSRLLSDRFSAERPKGSFSTLEIQRTEQGDSAMYLCASSQGGGLAFFGQGTRLTVV.

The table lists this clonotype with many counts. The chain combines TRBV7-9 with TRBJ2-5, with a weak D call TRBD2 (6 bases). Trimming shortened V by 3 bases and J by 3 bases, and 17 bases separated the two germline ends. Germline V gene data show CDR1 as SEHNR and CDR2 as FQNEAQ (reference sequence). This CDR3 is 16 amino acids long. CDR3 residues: CASSLGPGLKEETQYF. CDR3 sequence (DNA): TGTGCCAGCAGCTTGGGCCCGGGACTGAAAGAAGAGACCCAGTACTTC.

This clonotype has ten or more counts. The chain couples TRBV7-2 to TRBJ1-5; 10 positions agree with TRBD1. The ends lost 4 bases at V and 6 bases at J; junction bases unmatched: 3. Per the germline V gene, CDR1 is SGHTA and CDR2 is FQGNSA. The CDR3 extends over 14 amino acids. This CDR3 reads CASSWDRGTQPQHF. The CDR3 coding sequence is TGTGCCAGCAGCTGGGACAGGGGAACTCAGCCCCAGCATTTT.

The CDR3 DNA is TGCAGCGTTGAAGCGGGTCAGACCCTTGGCACAGATACGCAGTATTTT. Translated, it gives CSVEAGQTLGTDTQYF. V usage is TRBV29-1 and J usage is TRBJ2-3; D gene ambiguous. The germline CDR1 and CDR2 sequences are SQVTM and ANQGSEA. The V end was cut by 1 base, the J end by 1 base, with 15 bases between. The CDR3 extends over 16 amino acids.

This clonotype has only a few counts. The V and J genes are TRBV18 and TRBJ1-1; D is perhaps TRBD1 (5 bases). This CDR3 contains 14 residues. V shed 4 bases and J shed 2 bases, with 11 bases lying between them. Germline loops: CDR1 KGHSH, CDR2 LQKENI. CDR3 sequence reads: CASSQQDGNTEAFF. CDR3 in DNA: TGTGCCAGCTCACAACAGGATGGTAACACTGAAGCTTTCTTT.

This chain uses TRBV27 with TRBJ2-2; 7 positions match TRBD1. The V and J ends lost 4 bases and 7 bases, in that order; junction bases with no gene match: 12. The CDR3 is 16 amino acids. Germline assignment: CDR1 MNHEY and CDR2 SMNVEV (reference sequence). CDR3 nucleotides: TGTGCCAGCAGTTCGATTTTGACAGGGAAGCACGGGGAGCTGTTTTTT. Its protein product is CASSSILTGKHGELFF.

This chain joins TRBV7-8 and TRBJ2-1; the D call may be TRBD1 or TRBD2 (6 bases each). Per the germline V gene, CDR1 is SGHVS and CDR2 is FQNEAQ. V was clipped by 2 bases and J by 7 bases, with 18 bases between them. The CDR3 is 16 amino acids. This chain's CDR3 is CASSLRGTPGSNEQFF. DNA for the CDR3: TGTGCCAGCAGCTTAAGGGGGACTCCGGGGAGTAATGAGCAGTTCTTC.

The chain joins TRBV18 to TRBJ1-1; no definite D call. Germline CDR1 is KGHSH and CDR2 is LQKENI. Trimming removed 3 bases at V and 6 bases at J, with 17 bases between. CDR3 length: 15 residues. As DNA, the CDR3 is TGTGCCAGCTCACCGCGACCTGGGGTTGGAGCTGAAGCTTTCTTT. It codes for CASSPRPGVGAEAFF.

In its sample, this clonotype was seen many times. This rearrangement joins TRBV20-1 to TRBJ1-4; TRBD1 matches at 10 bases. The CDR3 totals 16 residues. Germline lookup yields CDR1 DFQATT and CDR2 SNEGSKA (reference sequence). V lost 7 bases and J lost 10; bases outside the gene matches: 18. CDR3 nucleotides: TGCAGTGGGGGTCACGAGGGACAGGGGCGTAGTGTAAAACTGTTTTTT. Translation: CSGGHEGQGRSVKLFF.

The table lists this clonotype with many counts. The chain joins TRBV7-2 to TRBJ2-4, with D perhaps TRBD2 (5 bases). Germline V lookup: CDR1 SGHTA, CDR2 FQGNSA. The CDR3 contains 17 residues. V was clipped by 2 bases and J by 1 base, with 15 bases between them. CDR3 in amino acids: CASSLRRTAGAKNIQYF. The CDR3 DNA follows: TGTGCCAGCAGCTTACGACGCACTGCGGGTGCCAAAAACATTCAGTACTTC.

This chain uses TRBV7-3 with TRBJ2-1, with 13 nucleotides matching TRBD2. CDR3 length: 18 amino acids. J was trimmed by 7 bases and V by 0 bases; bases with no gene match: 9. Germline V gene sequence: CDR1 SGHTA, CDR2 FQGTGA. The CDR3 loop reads CASSLTGATSGRSNEQFF. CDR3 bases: TGTGCCAGCAGCTTAACGGGGGCGACTAGCGGGAGGAGTAATGAGCAGTTCTTC.

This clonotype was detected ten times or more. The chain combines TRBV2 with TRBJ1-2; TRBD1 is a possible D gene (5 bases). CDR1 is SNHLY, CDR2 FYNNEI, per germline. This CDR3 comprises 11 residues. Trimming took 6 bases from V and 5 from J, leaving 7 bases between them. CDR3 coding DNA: TGTGCCAGCAGACGACAGTATGGCTACACCTTC. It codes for CASRRQYGYTF.

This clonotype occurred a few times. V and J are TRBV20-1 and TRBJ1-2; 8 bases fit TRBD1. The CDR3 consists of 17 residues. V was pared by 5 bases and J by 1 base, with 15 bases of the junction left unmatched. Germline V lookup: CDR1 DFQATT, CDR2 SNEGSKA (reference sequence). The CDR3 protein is CSAFKPRGRGVNYGYTF. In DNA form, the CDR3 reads TGCAGTGCTTTCAAGCCCAGGGGGCGCGGGGTTAACTATGGCTACACCTTC.

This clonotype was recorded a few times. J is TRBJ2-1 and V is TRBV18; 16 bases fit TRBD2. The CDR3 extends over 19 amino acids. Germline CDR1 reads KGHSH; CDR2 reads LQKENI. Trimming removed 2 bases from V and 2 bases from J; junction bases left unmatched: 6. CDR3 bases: TGTGCCAGCTCACCATCGGGACTAGCGGGAGGGCTAGCCTACAATGAGCAGTTCTTC. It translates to CASSPSGLAGGLAYNEQFF. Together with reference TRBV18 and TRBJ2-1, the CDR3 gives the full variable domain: NAGVMQNPRHLVRRRGQEARLRCSPMKGHSHVYWYRQLPEEGLKFMVYLQKENIIDESGMPKERFSAEFPKEGPSILRIQQVVRGDSAAYFCASSPSGLAGGLAYNEQFFGPGTRLTVL.

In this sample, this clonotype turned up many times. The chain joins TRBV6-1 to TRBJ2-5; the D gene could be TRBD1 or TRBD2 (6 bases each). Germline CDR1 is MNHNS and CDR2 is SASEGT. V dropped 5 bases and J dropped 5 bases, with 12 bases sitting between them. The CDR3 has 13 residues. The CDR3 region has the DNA TGTGCCAGCAGTATAAGAGGGGGGGAGACCCAGTACTTC. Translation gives CASSIRGGETQYF.

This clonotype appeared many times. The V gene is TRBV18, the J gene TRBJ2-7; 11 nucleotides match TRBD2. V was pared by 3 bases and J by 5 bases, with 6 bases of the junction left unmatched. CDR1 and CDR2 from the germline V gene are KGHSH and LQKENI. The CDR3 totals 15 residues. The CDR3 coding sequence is TGTGCCAGCTCACCCTATAGCGGGAGGGCCAACGAGCAGTACTTC. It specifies CASSPYSGRANEQYF. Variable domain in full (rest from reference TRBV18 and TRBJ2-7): NAGVMQNPRHLVRRRGQEARLRCSPMKGHSHVYWYRQLPEEGLKFMVYLQKENIIDESGMPKERFSAEFPKEGPSILRIQQVVRGDSAAYFCASSPYSGRANEQYFGPGTRLTVT.

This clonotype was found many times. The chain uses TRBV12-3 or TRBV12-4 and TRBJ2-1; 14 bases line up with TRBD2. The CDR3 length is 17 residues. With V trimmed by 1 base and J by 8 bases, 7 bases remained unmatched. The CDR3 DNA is TGTGCCAGCAGTTTAGTTTACCCGGGACTAGCGGGAGATGAGCAGTTCTTC. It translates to CASSLVYPGLAGDEQFF.